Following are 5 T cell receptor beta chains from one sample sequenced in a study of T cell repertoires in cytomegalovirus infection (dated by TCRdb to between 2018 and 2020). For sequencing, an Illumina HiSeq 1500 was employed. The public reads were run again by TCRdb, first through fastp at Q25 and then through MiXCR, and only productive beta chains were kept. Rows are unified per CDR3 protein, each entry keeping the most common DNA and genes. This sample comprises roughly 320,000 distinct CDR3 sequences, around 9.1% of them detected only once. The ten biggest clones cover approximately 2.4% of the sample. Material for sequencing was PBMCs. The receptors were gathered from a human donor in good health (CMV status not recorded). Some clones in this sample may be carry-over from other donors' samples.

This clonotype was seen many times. The CDR3 nucleotides are TGTGCCAGCAGCTTCAGTGACTCTGGGGGAGATACGCAGTATTTT. It codes for CASSFSDSGGDTQYF. V and J are TRBV7-3 and TRBJ2-3; D possibly matches TRBD1 or TRBD2 (5 bases each). CDR1 is SGHTA and CDR2 is FQGTGA in the germline V gene. This CDR3 is 15 amino acids long. The ends were cut back, 3 bases at V and 5 bases at J, with 15 bases in the middle. The whole variable domain, filled in from reference TRBV7-3 and TRBJ2-3, reads GAGVSQTPSNKVTEKGKYVELRCDPISGHTALYWYRQSLGQGPEFLIYFQGTGAADDSGLPNDRFFAVRPEGSVSTLKIQRTERGDSAVYLCASSFSDSGGDTQYFGPGTRLTVL.

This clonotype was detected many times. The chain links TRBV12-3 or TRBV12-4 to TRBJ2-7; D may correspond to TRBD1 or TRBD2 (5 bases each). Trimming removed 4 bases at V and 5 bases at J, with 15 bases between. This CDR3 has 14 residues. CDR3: CASSWGRRGNEQYF. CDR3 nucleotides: TGTGCCAGCAGTTGGGGACGGCGTGGCAACGAGCAGTACTTC.

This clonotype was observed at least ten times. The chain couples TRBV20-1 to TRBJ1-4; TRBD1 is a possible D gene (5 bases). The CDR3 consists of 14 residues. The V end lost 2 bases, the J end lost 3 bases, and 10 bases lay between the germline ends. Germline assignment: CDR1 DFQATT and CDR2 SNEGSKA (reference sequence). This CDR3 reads CSARPGTPNEKLFF. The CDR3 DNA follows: TGCAGTGCTAGACCCGGGACCCCTAATGAAAAACTGTTTTTT.

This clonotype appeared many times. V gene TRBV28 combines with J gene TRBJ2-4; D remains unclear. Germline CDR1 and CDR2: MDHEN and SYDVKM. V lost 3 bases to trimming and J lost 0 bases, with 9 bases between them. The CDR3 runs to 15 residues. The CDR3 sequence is CASSFVGIAKNIQYF. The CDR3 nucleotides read TGTGCCAGCAGTTTTGTGGGGATAGCCAAAAACATTCAGTACTTC.

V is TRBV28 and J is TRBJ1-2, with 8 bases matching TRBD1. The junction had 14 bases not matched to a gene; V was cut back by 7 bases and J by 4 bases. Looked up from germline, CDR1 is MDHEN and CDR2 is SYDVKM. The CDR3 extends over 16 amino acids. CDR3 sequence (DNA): TGTGCCAGCACAACTGGAGGACAGGGAGGACGCTATGGCTACACCTTC. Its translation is CASTTGGQGGRYGYTF.